Here is one T cell receptor beta chain with its context. This sample stems from a study of blood T cell repertoires in COVID-19. The length of the CDR3 is 16 residues. Germline V gene lookup returns CDR1 LGHNA and CDR2 YNFKEQ. Trimming took off 1 base at V and 2 bases at J, with 11 bases between the two ends. Clones were sequenced by immunoSEQ multiplex PCR, and TCRdb holds only the in-frame ones, with some missing. The sample holds about 120,000 clones, roughly four fifths seen once. V and J are TRBV4-2 and TRBJ1-4; D may be TRBD1 (5 bases). The TCR sequence derives from a man aged 30-40 years with COVID-19, enrolled during active disease. Sequencing was done on a sample of peripheral blood. The CDR3 loop is CASSQGQTSTNEKLFF. The CDR3 DNA is TGTGCCAGCAGCCAAGGACAGACCTCGACTAATGAAAAACTGTTTTTT.